A selection of T cell receptor beta chains follows, all from one sample in a study of blood T cell repertoires in COVID-19. Sequencing was performed with immunoSEQ multiplex PCR; in TCRdb, only in-frame clones are kept and a portion is missing. This sample has over 200,000 clones; approximately 91% occur once, and the top ten carry under 0.95%. Sequences were obtained from peripheral blood. The source of these receptors is a woman younger than 45 with acute or convalescent COVID-19. The CDR3 runs from the conserved cysteine through the conserved F or W. Fields, in order: V gene, D gene, clone size, J gene, CDR3 protein, CDR3 DNA. A D gene is named only where the DNA matches it firmly. For some rows the clone size is stated as once, few or many, or as a class when expanded; others skip it.

TRBV30	TRBD2	NA	TRBJ2-3	CAWKPLAGVTDTQYF	TGTGCCTGGAAACCTCTAGCGGGAGTCACAGATACGCAGTATTTT
TRBV5-1	TRBD2	NA	TRBJ2-1	CASSLAGGPLTEQFF	TGCGCCAGCAGCTTGGCGGGAGGGCCCCTCACTGAGCAGTTCTTC
TRBV9	TRBD2	few	TRBJ2-1	CASSVGTSGTVDEQFF	TGTGCCAGCAGCGTAGGGACTAGCGGAACCGTAGACGAGCAGTTCTTC
TRBV5-6	TRBD1	once	TRBJ2-7	CASSSGTDYEQYF	TGTGCCAGCAGCTCTGGGACAGATTACGAGCAGTACTTC
TRBV24-1	NA	NA	TRBJ2-1	CATSGGSSYNEQFF	TGTGCCACCAGTGGTGGCAGCTCCTACAATGAGCAGTTCTTC
TRBV19	NA	NA	TRBJ1-6	CASQRSGGSYNSPLHF	TGTGCCAGTCAGAGGTCGGGGGGCTCCTATAATTCACCCCTCCACTTT
TRBV30	TRBD1	NA	TRBJ2-7	CAWQGAYEQYF	TGTGCCTGGCAGGGGGCATACGAGCAGTACTTC
TRBV7-2	TRBD1	NA	TRBJ1-2	CASRTGTGKYGYTF	TGTGCCAGCCGAACCGGGACAGGGAAATACGGCTACACCTTC
TRBV5-8	TRBD1	NA	TRBJ1-1	CASSLLGQGNTEAFF	TGTGCCAGCAGCCTCTTGGGACAGGGAAACACTGAAGCTTTCTTT
TRBV4-1	NA	few	TRBJ2-1	CASSQSLRGRGMYEQFF	TGCGCCAGCAGCCAATCTCTCCGGGGACGCGGGATGTATGAGCAGTTCTTC
TRBV6-5	NA	NA	TRBJ2-7	CASSYSGPSSYEQYF	TGTGCCAGCAGTTACTCGGGGCCAAGCTCCTACGAGCAGTACTTC
TRBV24-1	TRBD2	NA	TRBJ2-1	CATSESGLAGDEQFF	TGTGCCACCAGTGAGTCCGGACTAGCGGGAGATGAGCAGTTCTTC
TRBV5-1	TRBD2	once	TRBJ2-2	CASSFRGTSGRTGELFF	TGCGCCAGCAGCTTCAGGGGAACTAGCGGGCGGACCGGGGAGCTGTTTTTT
TRBV5-1	TRBD2	NA	TRBJ2-5	CASSSPSGAQETQYF	TGCGCCAGCAGCTCCCCGAGCGGGGCCCAAGAGACCCAGTACTTC
TRBV19	TRBD1	NA	TRBJ1-2	CASSDTLRPGGVYGYTF	TGTGCCAGTAGTGATACTTTGAGGCCAGGGGGCGTCTATGGCTACACCTTC
TRBV10-3	NA	few	TRBJ2-1	CAISESPRYNEQFF	TGTGCCATCAGTGAGTCTCCCAGGTACAATGAGCAGTTCTTC
TRBV5-1	TRBD1	NA	TRBJ2-2	CASSLNRGMSGELFF	TGCGCCAGCAGCTTGAACAGGGGTATGTCCGGGGAGCTGTTTTTT
TRBV4-3	TRBD2	NA	TRBJ2-5	CASSQATSGEETQYF	TGCGCCAGCAGCCAAGCAACTAGCGGCGAAGAGACCCAGTACTTC
TRBV7-9	TRBD1	once	TRBJ1-1	CASSSTDRGRVMEAFF	TGTGCCAGCAGCTCCACGGACAGGGGGCGAGTGATGGAAGCTTTCTTT
TRBV5-1	NA	NA	TRBJ2-5	CASSLSGGQETQYF	TGCGCCAGCAGCTTAAGTGGAGGACAAGAGACCCAGTACTTC
TRBV6-5	TRBD2	NA	TRBJ2-7	CASRARETPYEQYF	TGTGCCAGCAGGGCGCGGGAGACACCCTACGAGCAGTACTTC
TRBV7-3	TRBD1	NA	TRBJ2-2	CASSLSGTGVISYTGELFF	TGTGCCAGCAGCTTATCAGGGACAGGGGTGATCTCGTACACCGGGGAGCTGTTTTTT
TRBV15	NA	NA	TRBJ1-2	CATSRGRGNYGYTF	TGTGCCACCAGCAGAGGGCGGGGTAACTATGGCTACACCTTC
TRBV6-5	NA	NA	TRBJ2-1	CASSYRRVNNEQFF	TGTGCCAGCAGTTACCGGAGGGTAAACAATGAGCAGTTCTTC
TRBV15	TRBD1	once	TRBJ1-5	CATSSAPGQGLSNQPQHF	TGTGCCACCAGCAGTGCCCCGGGACAGGGTCTTAGCAATCAGCCCCAGCATTTT
TRBV7-6	TRBD1	NA	TRBJ1-6	CASRRGTGQNSPLHF	TGTGCCAGCAGGCGCGGGACAGGGCAAAATTCACCCCTCCACTTT
TRBV27	NA	NA	TRBJ1-6	CASSFLSSYNSPLHF	TGTGCCAGCAGTTTCTTGAGCTCCTATAATTCACCCCTCCACTTT